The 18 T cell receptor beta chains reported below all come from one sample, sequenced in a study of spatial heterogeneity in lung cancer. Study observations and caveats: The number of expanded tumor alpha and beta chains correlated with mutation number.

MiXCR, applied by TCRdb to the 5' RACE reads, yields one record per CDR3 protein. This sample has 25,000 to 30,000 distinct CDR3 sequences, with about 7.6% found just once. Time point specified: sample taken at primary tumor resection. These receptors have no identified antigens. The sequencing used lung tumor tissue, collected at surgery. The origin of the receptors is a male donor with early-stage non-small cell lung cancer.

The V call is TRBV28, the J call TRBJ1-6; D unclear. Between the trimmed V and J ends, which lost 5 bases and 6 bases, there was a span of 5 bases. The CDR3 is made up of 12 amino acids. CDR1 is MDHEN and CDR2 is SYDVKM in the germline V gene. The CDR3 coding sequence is TGTGCCAGCAGTAACGTTAATTCACCCCTCCACTTT. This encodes CASSNVNSPLHF.

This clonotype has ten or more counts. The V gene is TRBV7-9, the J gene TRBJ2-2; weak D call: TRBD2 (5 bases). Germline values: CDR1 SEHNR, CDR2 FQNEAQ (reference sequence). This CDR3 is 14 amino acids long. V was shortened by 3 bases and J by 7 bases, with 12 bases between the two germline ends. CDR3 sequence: CASSFSLTSGELFF. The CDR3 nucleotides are TGTGCCAGCAGCTTCTCTCTAACTAGCGGGGAGCTGTTTTTT.

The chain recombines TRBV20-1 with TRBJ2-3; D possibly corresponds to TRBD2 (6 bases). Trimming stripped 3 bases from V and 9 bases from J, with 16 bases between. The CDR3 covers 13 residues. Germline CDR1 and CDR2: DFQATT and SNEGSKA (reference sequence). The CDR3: CSARKPGGETQYF. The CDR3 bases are TGCAGTGCTAGGAAGCCGGGCGGGGAAACGCAGTATTTT.

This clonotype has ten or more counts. The CDR3 spells CATTDRAAEAFF. CDR3 DNA sequence: TGTGCCACCACGGACAGGGCGGCTGAAGCTTTCTTT. The rearrangement uses TRBV28 and TRBJ1-1, with 8 bases fitting TRBD1. This CDR3 spans 12 amino acids. V gave up 10 bases and J gave up 6 bases; unmatched junction bases: 7. From germline, CDR1 is MDHEN and CDR2 SYDVKM.

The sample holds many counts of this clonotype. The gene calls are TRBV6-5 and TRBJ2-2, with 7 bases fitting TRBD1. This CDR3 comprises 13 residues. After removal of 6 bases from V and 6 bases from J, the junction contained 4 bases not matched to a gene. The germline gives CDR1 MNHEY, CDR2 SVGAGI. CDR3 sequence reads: CASRQGTAGELFF. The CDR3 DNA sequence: TGTGCCAGCAGGCAAGGGACAGCCGGGGAGCTGTTTTTT.

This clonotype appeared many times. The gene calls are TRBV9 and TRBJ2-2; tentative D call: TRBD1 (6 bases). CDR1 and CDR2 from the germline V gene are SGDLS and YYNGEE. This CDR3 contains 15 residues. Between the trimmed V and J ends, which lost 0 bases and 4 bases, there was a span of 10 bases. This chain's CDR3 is CASSVGQGITGELFF. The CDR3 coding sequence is TGTGCCAGCAGCGTAGGTCAGGGGATCACCGGGGAGCTGTTTTTT.

The CDR3 coding sequence is TGTGCCAGCAGGGATACAGGGACTGAAGCTTTCTTT. It specifies CASRDTGTEAFF. The chain uses TRBV2 and TRBJ1-1; tentative D call: TRBD1 (6 bases). Germline CDR1 is SNHLY and CDR2 is FYNNEI. CDR3 length: 12 residues. Trimming pared 6 bases from V and 5 bases from J, leaving 10 bases between. The complete variable domain, with remaining parts taken from reference TRBV2 and TRBJ1-1, reads EPEVTQTPSHQVTQMGQEVILRCVPISNHLYFYWYRQILGQKVEFLVSFYNNEISEKSEIFDDQFSVERPDGSNFTLKIRSTKLEDSAMYFCASRDTGTEAFFGQGTRLTVV.

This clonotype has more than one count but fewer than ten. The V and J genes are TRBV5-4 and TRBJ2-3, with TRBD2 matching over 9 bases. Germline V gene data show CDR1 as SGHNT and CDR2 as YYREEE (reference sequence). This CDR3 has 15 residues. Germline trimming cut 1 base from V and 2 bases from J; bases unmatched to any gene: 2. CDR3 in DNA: TGTGCCAGCAGCTTGATAGCGGGGGACACAGATACGCAGTATTTT. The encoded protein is CASSLIAGDTDTQYF.

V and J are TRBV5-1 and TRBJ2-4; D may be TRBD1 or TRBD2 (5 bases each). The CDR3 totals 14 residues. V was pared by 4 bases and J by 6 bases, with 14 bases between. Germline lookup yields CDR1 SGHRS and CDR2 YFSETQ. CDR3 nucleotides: TGCGCCAGCAGCCCACTGGGGACGTTAAACATTCAGTACTTC. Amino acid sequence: CASSPLGTLNIQYF.

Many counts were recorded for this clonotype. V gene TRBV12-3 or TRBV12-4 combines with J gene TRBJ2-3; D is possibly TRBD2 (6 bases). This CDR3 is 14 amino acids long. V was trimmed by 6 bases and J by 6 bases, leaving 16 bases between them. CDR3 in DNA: TGTGCCAGCAGCTTACGGGGGTCGGCGGATACGCAGTATTTT. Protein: CASSLRGSADTQYF.

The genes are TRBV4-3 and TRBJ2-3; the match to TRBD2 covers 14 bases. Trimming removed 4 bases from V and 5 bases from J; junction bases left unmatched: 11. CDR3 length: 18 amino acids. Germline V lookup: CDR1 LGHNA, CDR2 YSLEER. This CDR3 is CASSPRGLTSGGEDTQYF. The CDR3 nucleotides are TGCGCCAGCAGCCCCAGAGGGTTGACTAGCGGGGGGGAAGATACGCAGTATTTT.

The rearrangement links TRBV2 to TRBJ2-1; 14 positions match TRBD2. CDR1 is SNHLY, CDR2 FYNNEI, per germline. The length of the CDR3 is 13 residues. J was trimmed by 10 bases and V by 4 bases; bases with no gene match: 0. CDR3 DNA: TGTGCCAGCAGTGGGACTAGCGGGGGGGAGCAGTTCTTC. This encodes CASSGTSGGEQFF.

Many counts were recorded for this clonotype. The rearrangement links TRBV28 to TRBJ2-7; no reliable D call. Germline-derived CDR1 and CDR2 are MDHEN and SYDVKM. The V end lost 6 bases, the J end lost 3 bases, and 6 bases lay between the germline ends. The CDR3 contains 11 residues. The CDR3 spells CASSVNYEQYF. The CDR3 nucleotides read TGTGCCAGCAGCGTGAACTACGAGCAGTACTTC.

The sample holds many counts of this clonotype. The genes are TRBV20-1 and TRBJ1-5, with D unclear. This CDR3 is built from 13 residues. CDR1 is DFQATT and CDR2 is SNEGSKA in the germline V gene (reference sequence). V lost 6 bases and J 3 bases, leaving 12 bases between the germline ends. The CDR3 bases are TGCAGTGCCACCGTAAGACACAATCAGCCCCAGCATTTT. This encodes CSATVRHNQPQHF.

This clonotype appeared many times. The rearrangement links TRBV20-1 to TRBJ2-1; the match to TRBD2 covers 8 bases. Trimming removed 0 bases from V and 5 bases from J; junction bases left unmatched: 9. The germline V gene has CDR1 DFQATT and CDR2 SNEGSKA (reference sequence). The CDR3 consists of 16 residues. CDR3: CSARDPRSGGNNEQFF. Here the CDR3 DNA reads TGCAGTGCTAGAGATCCCAGGAGCGGGGGTAACAATGAGCAGTTCTTC.

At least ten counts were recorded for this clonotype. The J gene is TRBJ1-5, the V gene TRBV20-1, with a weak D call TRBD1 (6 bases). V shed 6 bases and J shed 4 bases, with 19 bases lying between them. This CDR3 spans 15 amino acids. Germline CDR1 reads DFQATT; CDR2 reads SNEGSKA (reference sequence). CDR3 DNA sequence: TGCAGTGCCTTCAATGGGGGCGTTGGAAATCAGCCCCAGCATTTT. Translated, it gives CSAFNGGVGNQPQHF.

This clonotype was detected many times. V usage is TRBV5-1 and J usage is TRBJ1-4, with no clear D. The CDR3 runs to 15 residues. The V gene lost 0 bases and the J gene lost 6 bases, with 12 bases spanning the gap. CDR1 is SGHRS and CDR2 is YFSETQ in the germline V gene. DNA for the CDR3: TGCGCCAGCAGCTTGGCGGACGGAAGGGATGAAAAACTGTTTTTT. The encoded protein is CASSLADGRDEKLFF.

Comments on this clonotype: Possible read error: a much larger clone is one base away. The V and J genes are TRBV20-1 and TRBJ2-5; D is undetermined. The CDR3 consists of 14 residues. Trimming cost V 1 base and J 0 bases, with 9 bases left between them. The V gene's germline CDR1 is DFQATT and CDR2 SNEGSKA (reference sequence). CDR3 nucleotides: TGCAGTGCTAGAGCGGACCCGTACCAAGAGACCCAGTACTTC. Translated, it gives CSARADPYQETQYF.